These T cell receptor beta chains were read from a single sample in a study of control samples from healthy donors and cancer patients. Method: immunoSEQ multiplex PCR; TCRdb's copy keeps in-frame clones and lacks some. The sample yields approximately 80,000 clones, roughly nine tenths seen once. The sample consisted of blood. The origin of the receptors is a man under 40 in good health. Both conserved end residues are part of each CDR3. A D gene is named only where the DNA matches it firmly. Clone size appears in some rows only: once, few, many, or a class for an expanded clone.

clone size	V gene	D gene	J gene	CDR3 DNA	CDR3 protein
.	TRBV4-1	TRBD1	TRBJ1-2	TGCGCCAGCAGCCAAGGGGTGGACAGGGGTCCCCTTAACTATGGCTACACCTTC	CASSQGVDRGPLNYGYTF
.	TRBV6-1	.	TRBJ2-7	TGTGCCAGCAGTGAGGTGGGGGGCCCCTACGAGCAGTACTTC	CASSEVGGPYEQYF
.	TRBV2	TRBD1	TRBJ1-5	TGTGCCAGCAGTAAGGACAGGGCGGTGAATCAGCCCCAGCATTTT	CASSKDRAVNQPQHF
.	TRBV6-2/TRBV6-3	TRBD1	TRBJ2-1	TGTGCCAGCAGTTACCCACAGGGGGCCCAACATGAGCAGTTCTTC	CASSYPQGAQHEQFF
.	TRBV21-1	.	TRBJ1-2	TGTGCCAGCATCCCGACAGGGATCGCCTATGGCTACACCTTC	CASIPTGIAYGYTF
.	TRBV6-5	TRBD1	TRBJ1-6	TGTGCCAGCAGTTACACACAGGGGGCACGATCACCCCTCCACTTT	CASSYTQGARSPLHF
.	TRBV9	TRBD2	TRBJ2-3	TGTGCCAGCACCGGGACTAGCGGTACTCGTCTCGCAGATACGCAGTATTTT	CASTGTSGTRLADTQYF
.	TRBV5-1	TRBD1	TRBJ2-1	TGCGCCAGCAGCTCGGACAGGGTTCCGTTCTTC	CASSSDRVPFF
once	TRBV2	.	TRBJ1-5	TGTGCCAGCAGTGTCCCGTTCCAGCCCCAGCATTTT	CASSVPFQPQHF
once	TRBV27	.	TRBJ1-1	TGTGCCAGCAGTTTTGTTGGCAGGGCCAACACTGAAGCTTTCTTT	CASSFVGRANTEAFF
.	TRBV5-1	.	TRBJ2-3	TGCGCCAGCAGCTCCCTTAGCACAGATACGCAGTATTTT	CASSSLSTDTQYF
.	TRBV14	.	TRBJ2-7	TGTGCCAGCAGCCAAAGTCCAGCCACCTACGAGCAGTACTTC	CASSQSPATYEQYF
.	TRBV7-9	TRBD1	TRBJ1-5	TGTGCCAGCAGCTTAGGGACAGGGTCGAATCAGCCCCAGCATTTT	CASSLGTGSNQPQHF
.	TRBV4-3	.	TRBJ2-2	TGCGCCAGCAGCCAAATAGCCGGGGAGCTGTTTTTT	CASSQIAGELFF
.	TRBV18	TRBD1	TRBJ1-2	TGTGCCAGCTCACCAACAGGACAGGGCAACTATGGCTACACCTTC	CASSPTGQGNYGYTF
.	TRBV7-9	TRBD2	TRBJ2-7	TGTGCCAGCAGAGCGGGGGGAACCTACGAGCAGTACTTC	CASRAGGTYEQYF
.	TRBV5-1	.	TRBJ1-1	TGCGCCAGCAACCCCTCCCCAGGGAACACTGAAGCTTTCTTT	CASNPSPGNTEAFF
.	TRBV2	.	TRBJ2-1	TGTGCCAGCAGTGGGGCCCCTAGCGAATACTCCTACAATGAGCAGTTCTTC	CASSGAPSEYSYNEQFF
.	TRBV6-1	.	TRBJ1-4	TGTGCCAGCAGTGAAATCGGTCGGAGGGCAACTAATGAAAAACTGTTTTTT	CASSEIGRRATNEKLFF
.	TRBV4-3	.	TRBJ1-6	TGCGCCAGCAGCCAAGAAGTCTGGGGTTCGTCACCCCTCCACTTT	CASSQEVWGSSPLHF
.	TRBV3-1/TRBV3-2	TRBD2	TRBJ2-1	TGTGCCAGCAGCCAAGACCTAGCGGGGGCTCCCCCCATCTTC	CASSQDLAGAPPIF
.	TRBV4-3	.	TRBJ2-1	TGCGCCAGCAGCCAAGAACAATACAATGAGCAGTTCTTC	CASSQEQYNEQFF
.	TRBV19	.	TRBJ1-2	TGTGCCAGTAGTATCTCCCCGTATGGCTACACCTTC	CASSISPYGYTF
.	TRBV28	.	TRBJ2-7	TGTGCCAGCAGTTCTAAGTACGAGCAGTACTTC	CASSSKYEQYF
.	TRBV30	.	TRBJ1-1	TGTGCCTGGTGGGCCGGGTCTGAAGCTTTCTTT	CAWWAGSEAFF
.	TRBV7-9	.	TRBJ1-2	TGTGCCAGCAGCGGCATGACAGCAACTAATAACTATGGCTACACCTTC	CASSGMTATNNYGYTF
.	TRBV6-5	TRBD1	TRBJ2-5	TGTGCCAGCAGTTACTCGGGACAGGGGATGGAGACCCAGTACTTC	CASSYSGQGMETQYF
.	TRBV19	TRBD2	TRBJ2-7	TGTGCCAGTAGTTCGGTAGGGAGCGGGGTCTACGAGCAGTACTTC	CASSSVGSGVYEQYF
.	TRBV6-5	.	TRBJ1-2	TGTGCCAGCAGTTACTCGCGAGGGGATGGCTACACCTTC	CASSYSRGDGYTF
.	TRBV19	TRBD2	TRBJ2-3	TGTGCCAGTAGTATAGGGCGGACTAGCGGGGGGGCTACAGATACGCAGTATTTT	CASSIGRTSGGATDTQYF
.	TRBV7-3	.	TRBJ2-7	TGTGCCAGCAGCTTTCTAGTTCGCGAGCAGTACTTC	CASSFLVREQYF
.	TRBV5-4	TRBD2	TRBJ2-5	TGTGCCAGCAGCTTGGTGCTAAGGAGTGGGCTAGCGGGAGGAGAGACCCAGTACTTC	CASSLVLRSGLAGGETQYF
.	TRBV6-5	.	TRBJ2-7	TGTGCCAGCAGGGCATCAGGGGGGGGTTACGAGCAGTACTTC	CASRASGGGYEQYF
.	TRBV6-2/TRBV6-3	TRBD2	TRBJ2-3	TGTGCCAGCAGTTACTTCTTGGGGACTAGCGGTTCAGATACGCAGTATTTT	CASSYFLGTSGSDTQYF
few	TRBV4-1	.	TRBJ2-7	TGCGCCAGCAGCCAGGGGGGTGTAGGGAGCCTCTCCTACGAGCAGTACTTC	CASSQGGVGSLSYEQYF
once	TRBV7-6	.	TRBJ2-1	TGTGCCAGCAGCTTAGCGCGCCAAGACTTAACGGAGCAGTTCTTC	CASSLARQDLTEQFF
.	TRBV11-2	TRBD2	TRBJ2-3	TGTGCCAGCAGCCCGCTCCGGCTAGCGGTAGCAGATACGCAGTATTTT	CASSPLRLAVADTQYF
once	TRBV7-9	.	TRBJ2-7	TGTGCCAGCAGCGGCTTTGGGCGGACCTCCTACGAGCAGTACTTC	CASSGFGRTSYEQYF
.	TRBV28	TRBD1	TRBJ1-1	TGTGCCAGCAGGTCAGGGGGCTCGAGCACTGAAGCTTTCTTT	CASRSGGSSTEAFF
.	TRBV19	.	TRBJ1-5	TGTGCCAGTAGTAGAGACAGGTATCAGCCCCAGCATTTT	CASSRDRYQPQHF
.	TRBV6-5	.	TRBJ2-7	TGTGCCAGCAGTAACCGGCACAGGCCTTCCTACGAGCAGTACTTC	CASSNRHRPSYEQYF
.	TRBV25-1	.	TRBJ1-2	TGTGCCAGCAGTGTTACCTTTGGTGGCTACACCTTC	CASSVTFGGYTF
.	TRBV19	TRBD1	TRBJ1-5	TGTGCCAGTAGCCGGGGACAGGGGCCTCAGCCCCAGCATTTT	CASSRGQGPQPQHF
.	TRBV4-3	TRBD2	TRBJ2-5	TGCGCCAGCAGCCAAGATGTGGGACTAGGAGACCAAGAGACCCAGTACTTC	CASSQDVGLGDQETQYF
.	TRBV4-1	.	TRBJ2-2	TGCGCCAGCAGCCAAGAGGGGAACAAAAACACCGGGGAGCTGTTTTTT	CASSQEGNKNTGELFF
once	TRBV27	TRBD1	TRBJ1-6	TGTGCCAGCAGTTTATCAATACGACAGGGGGCGCGTGTCGGATCACCCCTCCACTTT	CASSLSIRQGARVGSPLHF
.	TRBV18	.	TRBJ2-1	TGTGCCAGCTCACCAACAGGGTCCCGGGAATGGAAGCAGTTCTTC	CASSPTGSREWKQFF
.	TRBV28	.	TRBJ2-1	TGTGCCAGCAGTTTATCCGACACAGGGAATGAGCAGTTCTTC	CASSLSDTGNEQFF
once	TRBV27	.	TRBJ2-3	TGTGCCAGCAGCCAAATACGGACCGACACAGATACGCAGTATTTT	CASSQIRTDTDTQYF
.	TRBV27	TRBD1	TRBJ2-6	TGTGCCAGCAGTTTGGACAGGGTCTTTAGCTCTGGGGCCAACGTCCTGACTTTC	CASSLDRVFSSGANVLTF
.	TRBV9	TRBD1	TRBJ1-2	TGTGCCAGCAGCGTAGAACCTCATGGGACAGGGGGTGTCGATAAGTATGGCTACACCTTC	CASSVEPHGTGGVDKYGYTF
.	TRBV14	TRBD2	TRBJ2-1	TGTGCCAGCAGCCAAAATCTGGGGTTAGCGGGCGAGGTCGATGAGCAGTTCTTC	CASSQNLGLAGEVDEQFF
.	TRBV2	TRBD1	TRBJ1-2	TGTGCCAGCAGCGTCCTTACAGGGGGCGGTGGCTACACCTTC	CASSVLTGGGGYTF
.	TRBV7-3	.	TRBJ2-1	TGTGCCAGCAGCTTTTATCTGAACAATGAGCAGTTCTTC	CASSFYLNNEQFF
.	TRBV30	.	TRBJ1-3	TGTGCCTGGAGGGGGGTTATTCCTGGAAACACCATATATTTT	CAWRGVIPGNTIYF
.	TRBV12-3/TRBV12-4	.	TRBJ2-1	TGTGCCAGCAGTTCCCTGGGTGAGCAGTTCTTC	CASSSLGEQFF
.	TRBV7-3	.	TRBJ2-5	TGTGCCAGCAGCTCTTATGCGGGACAAGAGACCCAGTACTTC	CASSSYAGQETQYF
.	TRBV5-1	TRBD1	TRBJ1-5	TGCGCCAGCAGCTTGAATACAGGGGATCAGCCCCAGCATTTT	CASSLNTGDQPQHF